The source of this TCR beta chain is a study of response to subunit inactivated influenza vaccine. Study-wide points: Seasonal influenza vaccination, on each occasion, was suggested by the authors to recruit few new T cells.

The trim removed 0 bases at V and 4 bases at J, leaving 10 bases unmatched. CDR1 is LNHNV, CDR2 YYDKDF, per germline (reference sequence). The length of the CDR3 is 17 residues. Concerning this clonotype: Its antigen is still unknown.

A single record per CDR3 protein comes from TCRdb applying MiXCR to the RT-PCR reads. The sample lists about 780,000 distinct CDR3 sequences; around 18% were seen once. The source is a man aged 45-60 years who received an inactivated influenza vaccine. The sequenced sample was PBMCs from blood, obtained less than 6 days after vaccination. This sequence joins TRBV15 and TRBJ2-7; 9 bases match TRBD1. The CDR3: CATSRDLAGTGKYEQYF. The CDR3 nucleotides are TGTGCCACCAGCAGAGATTTGGCCGGGACAGGGAAGTACGAGCAGTACTTC.